This TCR beta chain appears in the sequencing data of a study of beta chain features in type 1 diabetes. Averaging approximately 110 mL, one heparinised blood draw came from each individual donor. Via the markers CD45RO/CCR7/CD25/CD127/CD95/CD27, stem cell-like memory, regulatory, central memory and naive CD4+ cells were sorted. Study-level points and caveats: HLA effects on TCRB rearrangement stayed unresolved here. Within each of all four CD4+ subsets, Type 1 diabetes patients had TCRB CDR3s that were moderately but significantly shorter.

CDR1 SEHNR and CDR2 FQNEAQ come from the germline V gene (reference sequence). Trimming cost V 2 bases and J 2 bases, with 13 bases left between them. The CDR3 contains 16 residues. For this clone: No antigen is known for it.

Reverse transcription of all isolated RNA meant that expressed TCRB transcripts were sequenced. Sequenced by immunoSEQ multiplex PCR; TCRdb stores in-frame clones only, minus some. The top ten clones hold 2% to 3% of a sample with over 55,000 clones, 40% to 65% of them seen once. The material sequenced was Tregs from blood. This clonotype was obtained from a middle-aged woman with type 1 diabetes. The chain is built from TRBV7-9 and TRBJ2-1; unclear D gene. This chain's CDR3 is CASSLQRQSTYNEQFF. Here the CDR3 DNA reads TGTGCCAGCAGCTTACAGAGGCAGTCGACCTACAATGAGCAGTTCTTC.